These 4 T cell receptor beta chains originate from one sample sequenced in a study of blood T cell repertoires in COVID-19. Produced via immunoSEQ multiplex PCR; TCRdb's table is partial and in-frame only. The sample shows more than 45,000 clones, 90% of them seen only once. Material: peripheral blood. These receptors were collected from a man aged 65-85 years with acute or convalescent COVID-19.

The J gene is TRBJ2-7, the V gene TRBV4-1; 10 nucleotides agree with TRBD1. The CDR3 totals 14 residues. Germline V CDR1 and CDR2: MGHRA, YSYEKL. The J segment lost 3 bases and the V segment lost 4 bases, leaving 3 bases of the junction unmatched. CDR3 residues: CASSPGTGVYEQYF. In DNA form, the CDR3 reads TGCGCCAGCAGCCCCGGGACAGGGGTCTACGAGCAGTACTTC.

On this clone: The limits of the CDR3 on the DNA are not certain, so only TCRdb's listed CDR3 is given. The rearrangement links TRBV6-6 to TRBJ2-7; the D segment call TRBD2 is taken from the table without a DNA check. The CDR3 has 15 amino acids, counting both end residues. CDR1 and CDR2 from the germline V gene are MNHNY and SVGAGI (reference sequence). The CDR3: CASLRAGGADYEQYF.

The chain carries TRBV19 and TRBJ1-4; D perhaps matches TRBD1 (5 bases). V was clipped by 4 bases and J by 1 base, with 13 bases between them. The CDR3 totals 16 residues. Germline values: CDR1 LNHDA, CDR2 SQIVND (reference sequence). This CDR3 is CASSTYGGGTNEKLFF. CDR3 DNA sequence: TGTGCCAGTAGTACCTACGGGGGGGGAACTAATGAAAAACTGTTTTTT.

The table lists this clone with a count of one. CDR3 nucleotides: TGTGCCAGCAGTTTAAGAGACAGGCCGAAACGGGGCTACACCTTC. It is translated as CASSLRDRPKRGYTF. The chain joins TRBV28 to TRBJ1-2; D perhaps matches TRBD1 (6 bases). This CDR3 has 15 amino acids. The germline gives CDR1 MDHEN, CDR2 SYDVKM. Between the trimmed V and J ends, which lost 2 bases and 8 bases, there was a span of 18 bases.